This T cell receptor (beta chain) was sequenced for a study of blood T cell repertoires in COVID-19. Study as a whole: Both acute and convalescent COVID-19 samples were obtained from the United States, Italy and Spain. PBMCs, B-cell-depleted T cells, or T cells provided the cDNA or gDNA that made up the material.

Under the authors' procedure: Reference gene primer amplification yielded estimated nucleated cell counts. Assay used: immunoSEQ multiplex PCR; TCRdb lists only in-frame clones, some missing. That table gives V, J and clone size, and the DNA gave D and trimming. This repertoire shows approximately 28,000 clones, more than 75% found once; its top ten account for approximately 8%. CDR3 length: 14 residues. Germline-derived CDR1 and CDR2 are SGDLS and YYNGEE. V was trimmed by 5 bases and J by 3 bases, leaving 12 bases between them. Source material: peripheral blood. The source of this sequence is a man between 65 and 85 years old with active or convalescent COVID-19. This chain links TRBV9 with TRBJ2-1; weak D call: TRBD2 (6 bases). In DNA form, the CDR3 reads TGTGCCAGCAGACCGGAGGGAAACTACAATGAGCAGTTCTTC. Translating gives CASRPEGNYNEQFF. The full variable domain, its missing parts supplied by reference TRBV9 and TRBJ2-1, is DSGVTQTPKHLITATGQRVTLRCSPRSGDLSVYWYQQSLDQGLQFLIQYYNGEERAKGNILERFSAQQFPDLHSELNLSSLELGDSALYFCASRPEGNYNEQFFGPGTRLTVL.